Listed here is a single T cell receptor (beta chain). Its antigen is unknown. This entry is derived from a study of blood T cells in healthy people across ages. The sample, approximately 10 milliliters of peripheral blood, was drawn from each donor. Sample-barcoded 5' priming and a J-beta primer mix drove a second PCR of 7 to 11 cycles. Researchers report that a template-switch adaptor with 12 random nucleotides tagged each cDNA molecule. In TCRdb, the 5' RACE reads were re-called with MiXCR into one record per CDR3 protein. The sample records 1.5 million to 2 million distinct CDR3 sequences, about 49% being singletons. Study-wide results and limits: It was found that TCR beta diversity correlated strongly with the percentage of naive T cells. The study found more naive CD4+ cells and higher diversity in long-lived than aged donors.

The germline V gene has CDR1 MNHNS and CDR2 SASEGT. J was trimmed by 4 bases and V by 6 bases; bases with no gene match: 6. This CDR3 has 15 amino acids. The specimen sequenced was blood. V is TRBV6-1 and J is TRBJ2-3, with 11 bases identical to TRBD2. This TCR was sampled from a woman in her 40s in good health. CDR3 sequence: CASSASSGGADTQYF. The CDR3 bases are TGTGCCAGCAGCGCGAGTAGCGGGGGGGCAGATACGCAGTATTTT.